Below are 11 T cell receptor beta chains sequenced from a single sample in a study of T cell clones after liver transplantation. Generated by immunoSEQ multiplex PCR, the TCRdb table keeps only in-frame clones and is missing some. The sample records roughly 49,000 clones, over 65% being singletons. The input for sequencing was CD4+ T cells from blood, taken approximately 54 months after liver transplant. Receptors were obtained from a human patient who received a liver transplant. Some T cells may possibly be graft donor cells.

The V gene is TRBV6-6, the J gene TRBJ1-1, with no clear D. Trimming cost V 4 bases and J 7 bases, with 10 bases left between them. Germline V gene sequence: CDR1 MNHNY, CDR2 SVGAGI (reference sequence). The CDR3 runs to 12 residues. In nucleotides, the CDR3 is TGTGCCAGCAGTTCGCAAGTCTATGAAGCTTTCTTT. It is translated as CASSSQVYEAFF.

The chain carries TRBV6-5 and TRBJ2-7, with D unclear. CDR1 is MNHEY and CDR2 is SVGAGI in the germline V gene. Deletions cut 5 bases from V and 6 bases from J, with 17 bases between. The CDR3 loop spans 14 amino acids. The chain's CDR3 is CASSDGSLVGEQYF. In nucleotides, the CDR3 is TGTGCCAGCAGTGATGGTTCCTTGGTCGGCGAGCAGTACTTC.

The chain is built from TRBV5-6 and TRBJ2-7; tentatively, D is TRBD1 (6 bases). CDR3 length: 13 residues. CDR1 SGHDT and CDR2 YYEEEE come from the germline V gene. V lost 1 base to trimming and J lost 3 bases, with 8 bases between them. The CDR3 nucleotides are TGTGCCAGCAGCTTGTACAGGGACTACGAGCAGTACTTC. This encodes CASSLYRDYEQYF. The entire variable domain, with the rest obtained from reference TRBV5-6 and TRBJ2-7, is as follows: DAGVTQSPTHLIKTRGQQVTLRCSPKSGHDTVSWYQQALGQGPQFIFQYYEEEERQRGNFPDRFSGHQFPNYSSELNVNALLLGDSALYLCASSLYRDYEQYFGPGTRLTVT.

This chain joins TRBV11-1 and TRBJ1-2; a possible D gene is TRBD1 (5 bases). Germline lookup yields CDR1 SGHAT and CDR2 FQDESV (reference sequence). This CDR3 is 16 amino acids long. Trimming shortened V by 4 bases and J by 8 bases, and 23 bases separated the two germline ends. In DNA, the CDR3 is TGTGCCAGCAGCTCCCCGGGACTCCACACCCGCGGGGGCTACACCTTC. Protein: CASSSPGLHTRGGYTF.

The rearrangement links TRBV21-1 to TRBJ1-1. TRBV21-1 is shown as a pseudogene. This CDR3 has 18 residues. The CDR3 reads CASSPRGTKLNPNTEAFF. In DNA, the CDR3 is TGTGCCAGCAGCCCGAGAGGGACCAAACTAAACCCGAACACTGAAGCTTTCTTT.

V and J are TRBV19 and TRBJ1-1, with TRBD1 matching over 7 bases. The CDR3 covers 13 residues. Germline values: CDR1 LNHDA, CDR2 SQIVND (reference sequence). V lost 8 bases and J lost 1; bases outside the gene matches: 4. The CDR3: CASGTVGNTEAFF. CDR3 DNA: TGTGCCAGTGGGACAGTGGGGAACACTGAAGCTTTCTTT.

The J gene is TRBJ2-2, the V gene TRBV19, with D unclear. The CDR3 extends over 14 amino acids. The V end lost 4 bases, the J end lost 0 bases, and 6 bases lay between the germline ends. Germline V CDR1 and CDR2: LNHDA, SQIVND (reference sequence). CDR3 sequence: CASSTVANTGELFF. The CDR3 DNA reads as TGTGCCAGTAGTACAGTCGCGAACACCGGGGAGCTGTTTTTT.

As to this clone: Sequence at one end of the junction differs from germline and may be a read error. This chain links TRBV7-2 with TRBJ2-4, with 8 bases identical to TRBD1. Looked up from germline, CDR1 is SGHTA and CDR2 is FQGNSA. The CDR3 contains 12 residues. Written as DNA, the CDR3 is TGTGCCAGCAGCTTAAGCAGGGGGCGAACGAACTTC. Translated, it gives CASSLSRGRTNF.

With respect to this clone: The junction does not match germline at one end; this may be a read error. The chain employs TRBV11-2 and TRBJ1-1; D not resolved. In germline, CDR1 is SGHAT, CDR2 FQNNGV. CDR3 length equals 12 residues. This chain's CDR3 is CASSSLNAEAFF. In nucleotides, the CDR3 is TGTGCCAGCAGCTCCCTGAACGCTGAAGCTTTCTTT.

The chain links TRBV6-6 to TRBJ2-7, with D unclear. The CDR3 totals 12 residues. The germline V gene has CDR1 MNHNY and CDR2 SVGAGI (reference sequence). Trimming stripped 6 bases from V and 6 bases from J, with 12 bases between. This CDR3 is CASSRKISEQYF. DNA for the CDR3: TGTGCCAGCAGCCGGAAGATTAGCGAGCAGTACTTC.

This clone occurred a few times. This chain joins TRBV5-1 and TRBJ2-5; 9 positions match TRBD1. Germline lookup yields CDR1 SGHRS and CDR2 YFSETQ. With 4 bases clipped from V and 7 bases from J, the junction kept 2 bases outside the gene matches. The CDR3 consists of 12 residues. CDR3 loop: CASSPGQGTQYF. In DNA, the CDR3 is TGCGCCAGCAGCCCGGGACAGGGGACCCAGTACTTC.